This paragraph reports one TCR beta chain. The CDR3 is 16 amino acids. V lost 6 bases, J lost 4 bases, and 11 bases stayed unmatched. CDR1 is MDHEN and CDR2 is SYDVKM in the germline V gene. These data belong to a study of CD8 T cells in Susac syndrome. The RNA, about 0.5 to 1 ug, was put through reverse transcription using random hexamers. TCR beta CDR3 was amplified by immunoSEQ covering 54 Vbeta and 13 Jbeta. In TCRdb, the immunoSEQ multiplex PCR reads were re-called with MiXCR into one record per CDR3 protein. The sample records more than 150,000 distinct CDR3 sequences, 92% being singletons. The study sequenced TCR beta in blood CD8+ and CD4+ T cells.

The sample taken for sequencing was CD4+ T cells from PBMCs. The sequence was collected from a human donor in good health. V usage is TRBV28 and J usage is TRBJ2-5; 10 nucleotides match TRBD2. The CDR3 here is CASRGASGSGGETQYF. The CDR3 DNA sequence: TGTGCCAGCAGGGGGGCTAGCGGGAGTGGGGGAGAGACCCAGTACTTC.